Below, 21 T cell receptor beta chains from the same sample are listed, as sequenced in a study of cytomegalovirus exposure and HLA in healthy donors. With 60 Vbeta and 13 Jbeta primers, the PCR was carried out. Profiling relied on immunoSEQ multiplex PCR, and the TCRdb table lists in-frame clones only, not all of them. In the table there are about 260,000 clones, roughly four fifths of which are singletons. Source material: PBMCs. The receptor source for this set is a woman aged 40 to 50 in good health and CMV-seropositive.

This chain joins TRBV6-1 and TRBJ1-1; TRBD1 might be the D (5 bases). This CDR3 has 13 amino acids. The germline gives CDR1 MNHNS, CDR2 SASEGT. V dropped 7 bases and J dropped 2 bases, with 11 bases sitting between them. The CDR3 is CASTWTPNTEAFF. CDR3 bases: TGTGCCAGCACCTGGACACCCAACACTGAAGCTTTCTTT.

There are a few counts of this clone. V and J are TRBV5-8 and TRBJ1-2; D gene ambiguous. V was shortened by 2 bases and J by 2 bases, with 7 bases between the two germline ends. Germline V lookup: CDR1 SGHTS, CDR2 YDEGEE. The CDR3 has 13 amino acids. This CDR3 is CASSFGGNYGYTF. The CDR3 nucleotides read TGTGCCAGCAGCTTCGGCGGGAACTATGGCTACACCTTC. The whole variable domain, remainder taken from reference TRBV5-8 and TRBJ1-2, is EAGVTQSPTHLIKTRGQQATLRCSPISGHTSVYWYQQALGLGLQFLLWYDEGEERNRGNFPPRFSGRQFPNYSSELNVNALELEDSALYLCASSFGGNYGYTFGSGTRLTVV.

This chain connects TRBV7-2 to TRBJ2-5; 12 nucleotides align to TRBD1. This CDR3 is built from 15 residues. Germline CDR1 is SGHTA and CDR2 is FQGNSA. The trim removed 8 bases at V and 4 bases at J, leaving 8 bases unmatched. DNA of the CDR3: TGTGCCAGCTCCCCGACGGGACAGGGGGCAGAGACCCAGTACTTC. Its translation: CASSPTGQGAETQYF.

This chain joins TRBV7-9 and TRBJ1-4; the D gene is possibly TRBD1 (6 bases). V was shortened by 5 bases and J by 3 bases, with 16 bases between the two germline ends. Germline CDR1 is SEHNR and CDR2 is FQNEAQ (reference sequence). This CDR3 has 16 amino acids. CDR3 in amino acids: CASSPTGPNSNEKLFF. The CDR3 DNA reads TGTGCCAGCAGCCCCACAGGGCCCAACTCTAATGAAAAACTGTTTTTT.

This clone was observed a single time. CDR3 protein: CASSLRVMNTEAFF. In nucleotides, the CDR3 is TGTGCCAGCAGCTTGCGGGTAATGAACACTGAAGCTTTCTTT. The V and J genes are TRBV5-6 and TRBJ1-1; no reliable D call. The CDR3 consists of 14 residues. The ends were cut back, 1 base at V and 0 bases at J, with 7 bases in the middle. Germline V lookup: CDR1 SGHDT, CDR2 YYEEEE.

The rearrangement joins TRBV29-1 to TRBJ2-1, with a tentative D call TRBD2 (6 bases). The CDR3 has 13 residues. Germline V gene lookup returns CDR1 SQVTM and CDR2 ANQGSEA. Deletions cut 3 bases from V and 4 bases from J, with 10 bases between. The CDR3 DNA reads as TGCAGCGTTGATTCCGGGGGTTACAATGAGCAGTTCTTC. It encodes CSVDSGGYNEQFF.

The CDR3 spells CASSLGTIYEQYF. The CDR3, as DNA: TGTGCCAGCAGCTTGGGAACAATCTACGAGCAGTACTTC. V usage is TRBV5-6 and J usage is TRBJ2-7, with D hard to call. Looked up from germline, CDR1 is SGHDT and CDR2 is YYEEEE. Trimming left V 0 bases short and J 3 bases short, with 7 bases between. There are 13 residues in the CDR3.

This sequence joins TRBV30 and TRBJ2-3; 9 bases align to TRBD1. CDR3 size: 15 residues. Germline CDR1 and CDR2: GTSNPN and SVGIG (reference sequence). The trim removed 3 bases at V and 5 bases at J, leaving 9 bases unmatched. The CDR3 region is CAWRARGQGIDTQYF. CDR3 nucleotide sequence: TGTGCCTGGAGAGCGCGGGGACAGGGAATAGATACGCAGTATTTT. Using reference TRBV30 and TRBJ2-3 for the parts outside the CDR3, the full variable domain is SQTIHQWPATLVQPVGSPLSLECTVEGTSNPNLYWYRQAAGRGLQLLFYSVGIGQISSEVPQNLSASRPQDRQFILSSKKLLLSDSGFYLCAWRARGQGIDTQYFGPGTRLTVL.

V and J are TRBV13 and TRBJ2-7, with TRBD2 matching over 14 bases. CDR3 length: 15 residues. The ends lost 0 bases at V and 6 bases at J; junction bases unmatched: 1. CDR1 is PRHDT, CDR2 FYEKMQ, per germline (reference sequence). CDR3 DNA sequence: TGTGCCAGCAGCTTAGGGACTAGCGGGAGGGTCGAGCAGTACTTC. The encoded protein is CASSLGTSGRVEQYF.

About this clone: The sample holds other DNA sequences that translate to the same CDR3. The rearrangement uses TRBV5-1 and TRBJ2-2; 8 bases line up with TRBD2. This CDR3 region has 14 residues. V lost 8 bases to trimming and J lost 6 bases; unmatched junction nucleotides: 9. Per germline, CDR1 SGHRS and CDR2 YFSETQ. CDR3 nucleotides: TGCGCCAGTGAGTGGGCGGGAGGATCCGGGGAGCTGTTTTTT. Translation gives CASEWAGGSGELFF. Variable domain in full (rest from reference TRBV5-1 and TRBJ2-2): KAGVTQTPRYLIKTRGQQVTLSCSPISGHRSVSWYQQTPGQGLQFLFEYFSETQRNKGNFPGRFSGRQFSNSRSEMNVSTLELGDSALYLCASEWAGGSGELFFGEGSRLTVL.

The chain combines TRBV5-1 with TRBJ2-3, with D perhaps TRBD1 (5 bases). Germline-derived CDR1 and CDR2 are SGHRS and YFSETQ. Trimming took 0 bases from V and 1 from J, leaving 12 bases between them. This CDR3 spans 16 amino acids. The CDR3 DNA reads as TGCGCCAGCAGCTTGGCCGGAACACAGGGCACAGATACGCAGTATTTT. Its protein is CASSLAGTQGTDTQYF. Filled out from reference TRBV5-1 and TRBJ2-3, the complete variable domain reads KAGVTQTPRYLIKTRGQQVTLSCSPISGHRSVSWYQQTPGQGLQFLFEYFSETQRNKGNFPGRFSGRQFSNSRSEMNVSTLELGDSALYLCASSLAGTQGTDTQYFGPGTRLTVL.

The J gene is TRBJ2-5, the V gene TRBV25-1; perhaps TRBD1 as D (6 bases). The V end lost 7 bases, the J end lost 1 base, and 13 bases lay between the germline ends. Germline V gene lookup returns CDR1 MGHDK and CDR2 SYGVNS. The CDR3 contains 14 residues. Here the CDR3 reads CASIGRGGQETQYF. The CDR3 DNA follows: TGTGCCAGCATTGGGAGAGGGGGCCAAGAGACCCAGTACTTC.

The chain employs TRBV2 and TRBJ2-3; tentatively, D is TRBD2 (6 bases). Germline lookup yields CDR1 SNHLY and CDR2 FYNNEI. V lost 7 bases, J lost 2 bases, and 16 bases lay in between. The CDR3 consists of 15 residues. The CDR3 DNA reads as TGTGCCAGCATCGGCCAGCGGGCGATCACAGATACGCAGTATTTT. It yields the protein CASIGQRAITDTQYF. Drawing the rest from reference TRBV2 and TRBJ2-3, the complete variable domain is EPEVTQTPSHQVTQMGQEVILRCVPISNHLYFYWYRQILGQKVEFLVSFYNNEISEKSEIFDDQFSVERPDGSNFTLKIRSTKLEDSAMYFCASIGQRAITDTQYFGPGTRLTVL.

This sequence joins TRBV11-2 and TRBJ1-6; D is ambiguous. Trimming took off 7 bases at V and 0 bases at J, with 10 bases between the two ends. Germline-derived CDR1 and CDR2 are SGHAT and FQNNGV. There are 15 residues in the CDR3. CDR3 coding DNA: TGTGCCAGCACTATCGGGAGCTCCTATAATTCACCCCTCCACTTT. Amino acids: CASTIGSSYNSPLHF.

CDR3 sequence reads: CASSSNTLAGSQETQYF. CDR3 in DNA: TGTGCCAGCAGCTCCAACACTTTAGCGGGAAGCCAAGAGACCCAGTACTTC. The chain employs TRBV7-2 and TRBJ2-5, with 8 bases that match TRBD2. The CDR3 runs 17 residues. V was pared by 4 bases and J by 1 base, with 11 bases of the junction left unmatched. Germline V gives CDR1 SGHTA, CDR2 FQGNSA. Full variable domain (remainder filled in from reference TRBV7-2 and TRBJ2-5): GAGVSQSPSNKVTEKGKDVELRCDPISGHTALYWYRQSLGQGLEFLIYFQGNSAPDKSGLPSDRFSAERTGGSVSTLTIQRTQQEDSAVYLCASSSNTLAGSQETQYFGPGTRLLVL.

This clone has just one count. The chain is built from TRBV29-1 and TRBJ1-2, with 8 bases fitting TRBD1. The CDR3 consists of 12 residues. CDR1 is SQVTM and CDR2 is ANQGSEA in the germline V gene. V lost 7 bases and J lost 5; bases outside the gene matches: 6. CDR3 loop: CSGAQGDYGYTF. The CDR3 DNA sequence: TGCAGCGGCGCACAGGGGGATTATGGCTACACCTTC.

The V and J genes are TRBV5-1 and TRBJ1-1; 7 positions agree with TRBD1. The CDR3 is 13 amino acids. Trimming at V came to 4 bases and at J to 2 bases, leaving 2 bases not matched to a gene. The germline CDR1 and CDR2 sequences are SGHRS and YFSETQ. The CDR3 nucleotides read TGCGCCAGCAGCAGGGACAGTAACACTGAAGCTTTCTTT. Residues: CASSRDSNTEAFF.

The rearrangement uses TRBV7-3 and TRBJ2-3, with 8 bases identical to TRBD1. The V segment lost 4 bases and the J segment 6 bases; nucleotides outside the gene matches: 3. The CDR3 length is 13 residues. Per germline, CDR1 SGHTA and CDR2 FQGTGA. CDR3: CASSSTGGDTQYF. The DNA for the CDR3 is TGTGCCAGCAGCTCTACAGGGGGTGATACGCAGTATTTT.

The rearrangement uses TRBV7-2 and TRBJ2-7; D may be TRBD2 (6 bases). This CDR3 spans 16 amino acids. The V gene lost 1 base and the J gene lost 9 bases, with 22 bases spanning the gap. The V gene's germline CDR1 is SGHTA and CDR2 FQGNSA. CDR3: CASSLEGTRAGQGQYF. CDR3 DNA sequence: TGTGCCAGCAGCTTAGAGGGTACGCGAGCGGGCCAGGGGCAGTACTTC.

This clone was observed a handful of times. V usage is TRBV30 and J usage is TRBJ2-5; TRBD1 aligns across 9 bases. V dropped 4 bases and J dropped 5; count of bases not matched to a gene: 8. Per germline, CDR1 GTSNPN and CDR2 SVGIG (reference sequence). This CDR3 is built from 14 residues. CDR3 bases: TGTGCCTGGAACCAACCGGGACAGGGTGAGACCCAGTACTTC. Translating gives CAWNQPGQGETQYF.

The chain combines TRBV15 with TRBJ2-7; D is perhaps TRBD1 (5 bases). V was shortened by 4 bases and J by 0 bases, with 7 bases between the two germline ends. Germline V gene sequence: CDR1 LNHNV, CDR2 YYDKDF (reference sequence). The CDR3 length is 13 residues. The CDR3 DNA sequence: TGTGCCACCAGCACAGGGTCCTCCTACGAGCAGTACTTC. It codes for CATSTGSSYEQYF.